This T cell receptor (beta chain) stems from a study of blood T cell repertoires in COVID-19. V lost 6 bases and J lost 8, with 13 bases in between. The CDR3 has 11 amino acids. From germline, CDR1 is GTSNPN and CDR2 SVGIG (reference sequence). Clones were read by immunoSEQ multiplex PCR, and TCRdb kept only the in-frame ones, dropping some. The table shows some 350,000 clones, with approximately 86% occurring only once. The specimen was peripheral blood. The gene calls are TRBV30 and TRBJ1-2; a possible D gene is TRBD1 (6 bases). This receptor was obtained from a human donor in a cohort sampled during active COVID-19. The CDR3 region is CACDTGFGYTF. DNA for the CDR3: TGTGCCTGCGATACAGGGTTCGGCTACACCTTC.